This passage covers 27 T cell receptor beta chains from one sample sequenced in a study of cytomegalovirus exposure and HLA in healthy donors. PCR was performed using 60 Vbeta and 13 Jbeta primers. Repertoires were generated with immunoSEQ multiplex PCR, while TCRdb's copy carries only in-frame clones and drops some. Of approximately 100,000 clones in the sample, 50% to 75% were seen once. Sequencing used PBMCs. The receptors derive from a man aged 30 to 45 in good health and CMV-seronegative.

The chain joins TRBV6-1 to TRBJ1-5; D possibly corresponds to TRBD1 (6 bases). Germline V gene sequence: CDR1 MNHNS, CDR2 SASEGT. Trimming left V 8 bases short and J 3 bases short, with 11 bases between. The CDR3 loop spans 13 amino acids. The CDR3 reads CASAQGINQPQHF. DNA for the CDR3: TGTGCCAGCGCCCAGGGGATCAATCAGCCCCAGCATTTT.

The chain has TRBV28 and TRBJ1-1, with D perhaps matching TRBD1 (6 bases). The V end was cut by 5 bases, the J end by 0 bases, with 13 bases between. The germline CDR1 and CDR2 sequences are MDHEN and SYDVKM. This CDR3 has 15 amino acids. The CDR3 loop reads CASSPPTGVNTEAFF. The CDR3 DNA sequence: TGTGCCAGCAGTCCTCCGACAGGAGTGAACACTGAAGCTTTCTTT.

The chain combines TRBV7-3 with TRBJ2-3; D gene unclear. This CDR3 region has 13 residues. The V gene's germline CDR1 is SGHTA and CDR2 FQGTGA. Deletions cut 2 bases from V and 2 bases from J, with 5 bases between. Here the CDR3 reads CASSLLITDTQYF. CDR3 DNA sequence: TGTGCCAGCAGCTTATTAATCACAGATACGCAGTATTTT.

V is TRBV29-1 and J is TRBJ2-7; 9 nucleotides agree with TRBD2. The CDR3 extends over 15 amino acids. J gave up 7 bases and V 0 bases, and 10 bases lay outside the gene matches. CDR1 SQVTM and CDR2 ANQGSEA come from the germline V gene. The CDR3 region is CSVEDPAGGPNEQYF. The DNA for the CDR3 is TGCAGCGTTGAAGATCCGGCGGGAGGGCCGAATGAGCAGTACTTC.

This chain links TRBV27 with TRBJ1-6; D gene uncertain. With 4 bases removed from V and 6 bases from J, the gap between germline ends came to 7 bases. The germline V gene encodes CDR1 MNHEY and CDR2 SMNVEV (reference sequence). CDR3 length: 13 amino acids. In DNA form, the CDR3 reads TGTGCCAGCAGTTGGGCCAGTAATTCACCCCTCCACTTT. It translates to CASSWASNSPLHF.

The table lists this clone with a count of one. CDR3 residues: CASSLYFGGSSGDTQYF. DNA of the CDR3: TGTGCCAGCAGTTTATATTTCGGCGGGAGTAGTGGAGATACGCAGTATTTT. The V call is TRBV28, the J call TRBJ2-3, with 7 bases lining up with TRBD2. The CDR3 length is 17 residues. Germline loops: CDR1 MDHEN, CDR2 SYDVKM. The ends lost 1 base at V and 5 bases at J; junction bases unmatched: 12.

J is TRBJ2-3 and V is TRBV19; no clear D. Trimming stripped 5 bases from V and 0 bases from J, with 6 bases between. CDR3 size: 13 residues. Germline V gene data show CDR1 as LNHDA and CDR2 as SQIVND (reference sequence). CDR3 sequence: CASSPYSTDTQYF. The CDR3 nucleotides read TGTGCCAGTAGTCCCTACAGCACAGATACGCAGTATTTT.

The chain combines TRBV21-1 with TRBJ2-2; the table calls TRBD2, which could not be checked here. TRBV21-1 is a pseudogene. The CDR3 sequence is 22 residues long. CDR3 sequence (DNA): TGTGCCAGCAGCTACAGACTAGCGGGAGATAACCGGCTCCAAACGAACACCGGGGAGCTGTTTTTT. Protein product: CASSYRLAGDNRLQTNTGELFF.

J is TRBJ2-1 and V is TRBV4-1; D is ambiguous. Looked up from germline, CDR1 is MGHRA and CDR2 is YSYEKL. The CDR3 consists of 14 residues. The germline V and J ends were trimmed by 0 bases and 8 bases, with 11 bases remaining between them. The CDR3 DNA sequence: TGCGCCAGCAGCCAAGATCCGGGTTGGGATGAGCAGTTCTTC. Residues: CASSQDPGWDEQFF.

V and J are TRBV28 and TRBJ1-4; tentative D call: TRBD1 (6 bases). From germline, CDR1 is MDHEN and CDR2 SYDVKM. CDR3 length: 16 amino acids. V lost 2 bases and J 0 bases, leaving 10 bases between the germline ends. The CDR3 loop is CASSLQGIATNEKLFF. As DNA, the CDR3 is TGTGCCAGCAGTTTACAGGGGATTGCAACTAATGAAAAACTGTTTTTT.

V and J are TRBV4-1 and TRBJ1-5, with D perhaps matching TRBD1 (5 bases). In germline, CDR1 is MGHRA, CDR2 YSYEKL. Trimming stripped 4 bases from V and 1 base from J, with 8 bases between. The CDR3 is 14 residues long. The CDR3 sequence is CASSPHRSNQPQHF. In DNA form, the CDR3 reads TGCGCCAGCAGCCCTCACAGGAGCAATCAGCCCCAGCATTTT.

The V and J genes are TRBV2 and TRBJ1-6; 7 bases are shared with TRBD1. The V gene end was trimmed by 6 bases and the J gene end by 7 bases; junction bases not matched to a gene: 6. Germline CDR1 and CDR2: SNHLY and FYNNEI. This CDR3 contains 14 residues. CDR3 coding DNA: TGTGCCAGCAGGGAGGGGGCACGGAATTCACCCCTCCACTTT. It yields the protein CASREGARNSPLHF.

The rearrangement links TRBV6-5 to TRBJ1-5; 7 bases are a match to TRBD1. Trimming removed 6 bases from V and 2 bases from J; junction bases left unmatched: 7. This CDR3 region has 15 residues. Looked up from germline, CDR1 is MNHEY and CDR2 is SVGAGI. The CDR3 loop reads CASSFRGFGNQPQHF. CDR3 coding DNA: TGTGCCAGCAGCTTCAGGGGGTTTGGCAATCAGCCCCAGCATTTT.

This chain connects TRBV18 to TRBJ2-2, with D maybe TRBD1 (5 bases). The CDR3 is made up of 15 amino acids. The germline V gene has CDR1 KGHSH and CDR2 LQKENI. Trimming cost V 6 bases and J 1 base, with 12 bases left between them. DNA of the CDR3: TGTGCCAGCTCCCCAGACAGAGTGAACACCGGGGAGCTGTTTTTT. It codes for CASSPDRVNTGELFF.

This clone was counted between two and nine times. The rearrangement joins TRBV6-1 to TRBJ1-2, with D uncertain. The CDR3 length is 13 residues. V lost 8 bases and J lost 5, with 15 bases in between. The germline V gene has CDR1 MNHNS and CDR2 SASEGT. CDR3 sequence (DNA): TGTGCCAGCCATAGGAGAGGAGCTTATGGCTACACCTTC. This sequence encodes CASHRRGAYGYTF.

V is TRBV20-1 and J is TRBJ2-5; the D gene is possibly TRBD2 (6 bases). The V gene lost 3 bases and the J gene lost 8 bases, with 10 bases spanning the gap. CDR3 length equals 11 residues. Germline V gene data show CDR1 as DFQATT and CDR2 as SNEGSKA (reference sequence). The CDR3 coding sequence is TGCAGTGCTAGCGGCGCGGGAACCCAGTACTTC. It encodes CSASGAGTQYF.

This clone was counted a single time. The chain recombines TRBV14 with TRBJ1-6, with D tentatively TRBD1 (6 bases). CDR3 length: 16 amino acids. Between the trimmed V and J ends, which lost 6 bases and 5 bases, there was a span of 17 bases. The germline V gene has CDR1 SGHDN and CDR2 FVKESK. This CDR3 reads CASSQLRGADNSPLHF. The CDR3 DNA reads TGTGCCAGCAGTCAATTACGGGGGGCCGATAATTCACCCCTCCACTTT.

V gene TRBV6-1 combines with J gene TRBJ2-1, with 11 nucleotides matching TRBD2. Germline V gives CDR1 MNHNS, CDR2 SASEGT. The V gene end was trimmed by 0 bases and the J gene end by 5 bases; junction bases not matched to a gene: 9. The CDR3 runs to 18 residues. The CDR3 loop reads CASSEARPSGRNNNEQFF. The CDR3 DNA is TGTGCCAGCAGTGAAGCGCGACCTAGCGGGAGGAATAACAATGAGCAGTTCTTC.

This clone showed up just a few times. This sample includes further DNA sequences coding for the same CDR3. The gene calls are TRBV9 and TRBJ2-3; D not resolved. The germline V gene encodes CDR1 SGDLS and CDR2 YYNGEE. The CDR3 totals 13 residues. The V end was cut by 0 bases, the J end by 0 bases, with 2 bases between. CDR3 bases: TGTGCCAGCAGCGTAGCTAGCACAGATACGCAGTATTTT. It encodes CASSVASTDTQYF.

The rearrangement uses TRBV11-3 and TRBJ2-1; 13 bases fit TRBD2. The ends lost 4 bases at V and 9 bases at J; junction bases unmatched: 6. Germline V gene lookup returns CDR1 SGHNT and CDR2 YENEEA. The length of the CDR3 is 15 residues. The CDR3 DNA sequence: TGTGCCAGCAGCTCCGGACTAGCGGGAGTCACTGAGCAGTTCTTC. Translating it yields CASSSGLAGVTEQFF.

V gene TRBV5-1 combines with J gene TRBJ2-1; D call uncertain. The CDR3 loop spans 13 amino acids. V lost 0 bases and J lost 3, with 4 bases in between. Per the germline V gene, CDR1 is SGHRS and CDR2 is YFSETQ. CDR3 DNA: TGCGCCAGCAGCTTGGGAGGCTACAATGAGCAGTTCTTC. Translation: CASSLGGYNEQFF.

The J gene is TRBJ2-1, the V gene TRBV5-1; 8 bases are a match to TRBD2. V was pared by 7 bases and J by 6 bases, with 9 bases of the junction left unmatched. Germline V gene data show CDR1 as SGHRS and CDR2 as YFSETQ. This CDR3 is 14 amino acids long. CDR3 in amino acids: CASQGGGKFNEQFF. DNA of the CDR3: TGCGCCAGCCAGGGCGGGGGGAAATTCAATGAGCAGTTCTTC.

This clone was seen just once. The genes are TRBV27 and TRBJ2-7; 10 bases line up with TRBD2. Germline V gene lookup returns CDR1 MNHEY and CDR2 SMNVEV (reference sequence). This CDR3 spans 14 amino acids. The junction had 9 bases not matched to a gene; V was cut back by 8 bases and J by 5 bases. CDR3 amino acids: CASGLAGVQDEQYF. In nucleotides, the CDR3 is TGTGCCAGCGGCCTAGCGGGAGTTCAGGACGAGCAGTACTTC.

This chain links TRBV18 with TRBJ2-7; 10 bases line up with TRBD2. V lost 6 bases, J lost 1 base, and 6 bases stayed unmatched. This CDR3 region has 15 residues. Germline assignment: CDR1 KGHSH and CDR2 LQKENI. DNA for the CDR3: TGTGCCAGCTCTCCCGTAGCGGGAGGTTCCTACGAGCAGTACTTC. This gives the protein CASSPVAGGSYEQYF.

This chain links TRBV29-1 with TRBJ2-5; no definite D call. CDR3 length equals 12 residues. V was clipped by 6 bases and J by 1 base, with 9 bases between them. Germline lookup yields CDR1 SQVTM and CDR2 ANQGSEA. CDR3 bases: TGCAGCGTCCGGGTCTTCCAAGAGACCCAGTACTTC. It is translated as CSVRVFQETQYF.

This clone occurred once. The chain has TRBV9 and TRBJ2-7; possibly TRBD2 for D (6 bases). The germline V and J ends were trimmed by 0 bases and 0 bases, with 13 bases remaining between them. Per the germline V gene, CDR1 is SGDLS and CDR2 is YYNGEE. The CDR3 spans 16 residues. CDR3 DNA: TGTGCCAGCAGCGTAGGACGTAGCGGACGCTCCTACGAGCAGTACTTC. Its protein is CASSVGRSGRSYEQYF. Based on the CDR3 plus reference TRBV9 and TRBJ2-7, the full variable domain is DSGVTQTPKHLITATGQRVTLRCSPRSGDLSVYWYQQSLDQGLQFLIQYYNGEERAKGNILERFSAQQFPDLHSELNLSSLELGDSALYFCASSVGRSGRSYEQYFGPGTRLTVT.

Notes on this clone: The sample contains more than one DNA sequence encoding this CDR3. The rearrangement joins TRBV7-2 to TRBJ1-5; possibly TRBD1 for D (6 bases). V was cut by 5 bases and J by 7 bases, with 18 bases left in between. Per the germline V gene, CDR1 is SGHTA and CDR2 is FQGNSA. The CDR3 loop spans 15 amino acids. CDR3 DNA: TGTGCCAGCAGCGGCAATGGGGGGGCAGGGCAGCCCCAGCATTTT. The encoded protein is CASSGNGGAGQPQHF.